This T cell receptor (beta chain) was retrieved from a study of technical replicates of blood from a handful of donors. The germline V gene encodes CDR1 MGHRA and CDR2 YSYEKL. V lost 2 bases, J lost 7 bases, and 7 bases stayed unmatched. The CDR3 is 16 amino acids. The repertoire was sequenced with immunoSEQ multiplex PCR; TCRdb's copy has only in-frame clones and lacks some. In the table there are 65,000 to 85,000 clones, around 94% of which are singletons. The receptor was isolated from a human donor in good health. The J gene is TRBJ2-1, the V gene TRBV4-1; TRBD2 matches at 11 bases. The sequencing input was T cells isolated from PBMCs. DNA of the CDR3: TGCGCCAGCAGCCAACCAACTAGCGGGAGACGAAATGAGCAGTTCTTC. Translation gives CASSQPTSGRRNEQFF.